This T cell receptor (beta chain) was identified in a study of technical replicates of blood from a few donors. The CDR3 extends over 16 amino acids. CDR1 is MGHRA and CDR2 is YSYEKL in the germline V gene. Trimming shortened V by 4 bases and J by 4 bases, and 16 bases separated the two germline ends. This clone was seen a few times. The protocol was immunoSEQ multiplex PCR, while the TCRdb copy is restricted to in-frame clones and leaves out a portion. The repertoire holds about 100,000 clones, with 90% to 95% as singletons. The sample comprised T cells isolated from PBMCs. The origin of this receptor is a human donor in good health. This chain joins TRBV4-1 and TRBJ2-2; no reliable D call. The DNA for the CDR3 is TGCGCCAGCAGCCCGCTCGTCACCTACGGCACCGGGGAGCTGTTTTTT. Its protein is CASSPLVTYGTGELFF.